The subject of this entry is one T cell receptor beta chain. This sample stems from a study of blood T cell repertoires in COVID-19. At the level of the study: Sites in the United States, Italy and Spain provided acute and convalescent COVID-19 samples.

Germline-derived CDR1 and CDR2 are SNHLY and FYNNEI. This CDR3 region has 14 residues. Trimming shortened V by 7 bases and J by 10 bases, and 20 bases separated the two germline ends. Per the original data handling: The authors estimated nucleated cell counts from reference gene primer amplification. Clones were sequenced by immunoSEQ multiplex PCR, and TCRdb holds only the in-frame ones, with some missing. V, J and clone size derive from that table, while D and trimming were established from the DNA sequence. The table includes about 180,000 clones, more than 70% detected once. This TCR derives from a woman younger than 45 with acute or convalescent COVID-19. Input material: peripheral blood. V and J are TRBV2 and TRBJ2-1; weak D call: TRBD2 (5 bases). Written as DNA, the CDR3 is TGTGCCAGCAAGGGCGGGTCGTTTGAGGGAGAGCAGTTCTTC. Translated, it gives CASKGGSFEGEQFF.